This TCR beta chain was identified during a study of T cells in tumors after PD-1 blockade. Study-level information: Patients received pembrolizumab 200 mg every 3 weeks or cemiplimab 350 mg every 2 weeks. Daily vismodegib 150 mg continued in a subset of anti-PD-1-treated patients. Mean per blood sample: 95,000 to 130,000 templates (roughly 21,000-270,000), 35,000 to 45,000 unique clonotypes.

Whole-study results and caveats: Peripheral recruitment is suggested, as some novel exhausted tumor clones were in pre-treatment blood.

Profiling relied on immunoSEQ multiplex PCR, and the TCRdb table lists in-frame clones only, not all of them. The table shows about 20,000 clones, with around 78% occurring only once. As regards this clone: The target antigen is unknown.

The V end lost 3 bases, the J end lost 0 bases, and 13 bases lay between the germline ends. This CDR3 contains 15 residues. CDR1 SGDLS and CDR2 YYNGEE come from the germline V gene. V usage is TRBV9 and J usage is TRBJ2-7, with D perhaps matching TRBD1 (5 bases). The origin of this receptor is a human donor with basal cell carcinoma. This sample comprised PBMCs, obtained before anti-PD-1 treatment. CDR3 coding DNA: TGTGCCAGCAGCGAACACGACAGCGTCTCCTACGAGCAGTACTTC. Translation: CASSEHDSVSYEQYF.